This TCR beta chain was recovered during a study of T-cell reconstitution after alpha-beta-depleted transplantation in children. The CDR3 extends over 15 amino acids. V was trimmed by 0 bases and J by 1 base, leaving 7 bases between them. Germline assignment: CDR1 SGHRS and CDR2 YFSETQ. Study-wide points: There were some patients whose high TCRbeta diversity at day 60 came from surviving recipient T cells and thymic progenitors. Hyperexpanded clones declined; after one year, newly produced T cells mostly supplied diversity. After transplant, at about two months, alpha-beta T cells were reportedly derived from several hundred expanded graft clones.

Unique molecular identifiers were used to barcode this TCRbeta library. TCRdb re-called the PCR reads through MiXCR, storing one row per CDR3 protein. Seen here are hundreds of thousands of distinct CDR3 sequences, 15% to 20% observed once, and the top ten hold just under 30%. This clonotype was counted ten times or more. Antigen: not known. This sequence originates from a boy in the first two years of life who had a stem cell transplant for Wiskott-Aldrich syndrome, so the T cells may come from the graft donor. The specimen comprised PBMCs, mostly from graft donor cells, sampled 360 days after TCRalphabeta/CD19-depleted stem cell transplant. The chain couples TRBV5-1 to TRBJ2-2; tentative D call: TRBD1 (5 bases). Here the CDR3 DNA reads TGCGCCAGCAGCTTGGGACAGATGAACACCGGGGAGCTGTTTTTT. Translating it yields CASSLGQMNTGELFF.